These T cell receptor beta chains were read from a single sample in a study of read filtering for tumor transcriptome and immune sequencing. TCRdb used MiXCR to reprocess the reads, holding one entry per CDR3 protein. Of 37,000 or so distinct CDR3 sequences listed, about an eighth are singletons. The sequenced material came from a population of CD138-negative cells sorted from bone marrow. The receptors were gathered from a donor aged 40 or over with multiple myeloma. Both conserved end residues are part of each CDR3. Each record gives: CDR3 protein, V gene, clone size, D gene. A D gene is named only where the DNA matches it firmly. Clone size is shown for a subset of rows, as once, few, many or a class of expanded clone.

cdr3_aa: CASSPLESAPYNEQFF
v_call: TRBV6-5
clone_size: many
d_call: -

cdr3_aa: CASGQGAGTEAFF
v_call: TRBV7-9
clone_size: many
d_call: TRBD1

cdr3_aa: CASSPPGLREGYTF
v_call: TRBV28
clone_size: many
d_call: -

cdr3_aa: CSASVQGRGEQYF
v_call: TRBV20-1
clone_size: few
d_call: -

cdr3_aa: CARRHSPQVGTEAFF
v_call: TRBV3-1
clone_size: many
d_call: -

cdr3_aa: CASSPGGYNEQFF
v_call: TRBV3-1
clone_size: many
d_call: -

cdr3_aa: CASRGRGLAGSGNEQFF
v_call: TRBV14
clone_size: many
d_call: -

cdr3_aa: CASSLYAGGSYEQYF
v_call: TRBV5-4
clone_size: few
d_call: TRBD2

cdr3_aa: CASSVRISNQPQHF
v_call: TRBV2
clone_size: many
d_call: -

cdr3_aa: CASSPGTSGRNTQYF
v_call: TRBV12-3/TRBV12-4
clone_size: many
d_call: TRBD2

cdr3_aa: CASSLGGAGDTQYF
v_call: TRBV5-1
clone_size: many
d_call: -

cdr3_aa: CSVDQMLETQYF
v_call: TRBV29-1
clone_size: many
d_call: -

cdr3_aa: CASSPIRQATMNYGYTF
v_call: TRBV11-2
clone_size: many
d_call: -

cdr3_aa: CASRSFFEQFF
v_call: TRBV6-5
clone_size: many
d_call: -

cdr3_aa: CATSRVGVWDPTNTDTQYF
v_call: TRBV15
clone_size: many
d_call: -

cdr3_aa: CSAYSGTGVYEQYF
v_call: TRBV20-1
clone_size: few
d_call: TRBD1

cdr3_aa: CASSLSALNEQFF
v_call: TRBV5-5
clone_size: -
d_call: -

cdr3_aa: CASSFGTSGRRETQYF
v_call: TRBV6-1
clone_size: many
d_call: TRBD2

cdr3_aa: CSNSPPGRPETQYF
v_call: TRBV20-1
clone_size: many
d_call: -

cdr3_aa: CSARDASGAGANVLTF
v_call: TRBV20-1
clone_size: many
d_call: -

cdr3_aa: CATSDLPFNEQYF
v_call: TRBV24-1
clone_size: -
d_call: -

cdr3_aa: CASSPRDRASTDTQYF
v_call: TRBV11-1
clone_size: many
d_call: TRBD1

cdr3_aa: CASTAAFYSNEQFF
v_call: TRBV19
clone_size: many
d_call: -

cdr3_aa: CSASKLAYEQFF
v_call: TRBV20-1
clone_size: many
d_call: -

cdr3_aa: CASSNAGSQETQYF
v_call: TRBV19
clone_size: -
d_call: -

cdr3_aa: CSEVDRVNEQFF
v_call: TRBV29-1
clone_size: many
d_call: TRBD1

cdr3_aa: CAWSVLLGTGELFF
v_call: TRBV30
clone_size: many
d_call: -

cdr3_aa: CASSNQGANEQFF
v_call: TRBV21-1
clone_size: many
d_call: -

cdr3_aa: CASSSSGTGVQPQHF
v_call: TRBV7-2
clone_size: many
d_call: TRBD1

cdr3_aa: CASSVLPQANEQFF
v_call: TRBV7-9
clone_size: -
d_call: -

cdr3_aa: CASSKGGDTGELFF
v_call: TRBV12-3/TRBV12-4
clone_size: many
d_call: -

cdr3_aa: CASSGPDTDTQYF
v_call: TRBV7-2
clone_size: many
d_call: -

cdr3_aa: CASSEAPDNQPQHF
v_call: TRBV2
clone_size: many
d_call: -

cdr3_aa: CAISESKVVETQYF
v_call: TRBV10-3
clone_size: -
d_call: -

cdr3_aa: CASSTSWAGARTYNEQFF
v_call: TRBV21-1
clone_size: many
d_call: -

cdr3_aa: CSVELRETTEAFF
v_call: TRBV29-1
clone_size: many
d_call: -

cdr3_aa: CASSAPGTGWYEEYF
v_call: TRBV25-1
clone_size: -
d_call: TRBD1

cdr3_aa: CASSSFPGQPTIYEQYF
v_call: TRBV5-1
clone_size: many
d_call: TRBD1

cdr3_aa: CASSRGTRNTGELFF
v_call: TRBV7-6
clone_size: -
d_call: -

cdr3_aa: CASSPHREAYEQYF
v_call: TRBV7-6
clone_size: many
d_call: TRBD2

cdr3_aa: CSARGISGRAGTRELFF
v_call: TRBV20-1
clone_size: -
d_call: TRBD2

cdr3_aa: CASGGDGGEQFF
v_call: TRBV2
clone_size: many
d_call: TRBD2

cdr3_aa: CASSIDAGGYEQYF
v_call: TRBV19
clone_size: many
d_call: -

cdr3_aa: CASSSQAWGSYSEQFF
v_call: TRBV5-8
clone_size: -
d_call: -

cdr3_aa: CASISGLQNYNEQFF
v_call: TRBV6-2/TRBV6-3
clone_size: many
d_call: -

cdr3_aa: CASSPTGEQFF
v_call: TRBV6-2/TRBV6-3
clone_size: many
d_call: -

cdr3_aa: CASSYMGRKSSYNEQFF
v_call: TRBV7-9
clone_size: many
d_call: -

cdr3_aa: CAGSSGRSYNEQFF
v_call: TRBV5-4
clone_size: few
d_call: TRBD2

cdr3_aa: CATSDLSRGRNEQFF
v_call: TRBV24-1
clone_size: -
d_call: -

cdr3_aa: CASSKRQGPNEQYF
v_call: TRBV2
clone_size: many
d_call: TRBD1

cdr3_aa: CSAERIPGKQYF
v_call: TRBV20-1
clone_size: many
d_call: -

cdr3_aa: CASSLFRVVNEQFF
v_call: TRBV11-2
clone_size: many
d_call: -